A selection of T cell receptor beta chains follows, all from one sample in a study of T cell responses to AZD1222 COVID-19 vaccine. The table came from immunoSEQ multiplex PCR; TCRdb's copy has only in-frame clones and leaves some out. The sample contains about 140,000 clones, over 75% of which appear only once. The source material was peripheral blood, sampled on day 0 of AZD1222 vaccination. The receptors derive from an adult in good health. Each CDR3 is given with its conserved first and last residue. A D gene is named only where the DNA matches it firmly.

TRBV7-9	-	CASSLGEGFKPQHF
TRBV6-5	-	CASSSLADTQYF
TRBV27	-	CASSLFFSQGAQPQHF
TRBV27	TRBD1	CASSLGQGFSYGYTF
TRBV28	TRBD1	CASSWGQTSTDTQYF
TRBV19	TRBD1	CASQQGQGTNEQYF
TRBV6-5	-	CASSFRSSGPLAEAFF
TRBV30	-	CAWSVGVREQYF
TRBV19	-	CASSKGASPGASTEAFF
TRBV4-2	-	CASSQDLRAQEEKLFF
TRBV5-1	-	CASSLGQGGSFPDTQYF
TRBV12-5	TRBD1	CASGSPDRVGGYTF
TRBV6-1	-	CASSEDNFLNEQFF
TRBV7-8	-	CASSRFDPEQEAFF
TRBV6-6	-	CASRRPTNTEAFF
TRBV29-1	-	CSAASGNLNQPQHF
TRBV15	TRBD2	CATSREASGSTYEQYF
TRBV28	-	CASSSGQQETQYF
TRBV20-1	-	CSAGIQPQHF
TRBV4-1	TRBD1	CASSLAATGTNSPLHF
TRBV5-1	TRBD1	CASSFTGTGSATNEKLFF
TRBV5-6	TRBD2	CASSRERTSGTHEQYF
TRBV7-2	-	CASSLAGAPGYTF
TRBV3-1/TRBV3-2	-	CASSQNTGNGYTF
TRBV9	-	CASSEESPGYEQYF
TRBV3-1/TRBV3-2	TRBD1	CASSLTGGTDTQYF
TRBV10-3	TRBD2	CAISELVAGGNNEQFF